The present TCR beta chain was sequenced within a study of OX40 agonist ivuxolimab in advanced cancers. Profiling relied on immunoSEQ multiplex PCR, and the TCRdb table lists in-frame clones only, not all of them. The data show roughly 90,000 clones, 85% seen once. The CDR3 is made up of 12 amino acids. The V end lost 4 bases, the J end lost 3 bases, and 8 bases lay between the germline ends. The V gene's germline CDR1 is SGHDT and CDR2 YYEEEE. This clone was counted between two and nine times. Anyone with autoimmune disease history or systemic immunosuppression was excluded. The input for sequencing was CD4+ or CD8+ T cells sorted from blood, taken in a trial of the OX40 agonist ivuxolimab. V and J are TRBV5-6 and TRBJ2-7, with D uncertain. This receptor was taken from an adult with an advanced solid tumor such as melanoma, head and neck, liver or kidney cancer. The CDR3 sequence: CASSQTSYEQYF. The DNA for the CDR3 is TGTGCCAGCAGCCAAACAAGCTACGAGCAGTACTTC.